This T cell receptor (beta chain) stems from a study of cytomegalovirus exposure and HLA in healthy donors. Primers: 60 Vbeta forward and 13 Jbeta reverse. Assay: immunoSEQ multiplex PCR; the TCRdb copy retains only in-frame clones and omits some. The sample lists more than 85,000 clones, roughly 13% seen once, with 15% to 20% in the top ten. CDR1 and CDR2 from the germline V gene are SGDLS and YYNGEE. The V and J ends lost 0 bases and 7 bases respectively, with 19 bases between them. The CDR3 covers 16 residues. The TCR sequence derives from a man in his forties in good health and CMV-seropositive. V is TRBV9 and J is TRBJ1-2; a possible D gene is TRBD1 (6 bases). Sequenced input: PBMCs. The CDR3 nucleotides are TGTGCCAGCAGCGTAGAGTCCCAGGGGAAGCGGTCTGGCTACACCTTC. Its protein product is CASSVESQGKRSGYTF. The complete variable domain, with remaining parts taken from reference TRBV9 and TRBJ1-2, reads DSGVTQTPKHLITATGQRVTLRCSPRSGDLSVYWYQQSLDQGLQFLIQYYNGEERAKGNILERFSAQQFPDLHSELNLSSLELGDSALYFCASSVESQGKRSGYTFGSGTRLTVV.